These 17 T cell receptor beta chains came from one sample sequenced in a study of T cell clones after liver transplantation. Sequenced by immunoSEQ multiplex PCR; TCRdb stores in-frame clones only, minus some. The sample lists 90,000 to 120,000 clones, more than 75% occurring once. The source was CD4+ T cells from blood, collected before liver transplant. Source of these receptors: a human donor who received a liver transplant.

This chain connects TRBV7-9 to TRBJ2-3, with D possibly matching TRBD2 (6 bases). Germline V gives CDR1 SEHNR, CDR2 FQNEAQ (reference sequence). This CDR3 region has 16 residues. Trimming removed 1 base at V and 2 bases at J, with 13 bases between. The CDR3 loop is CASSLGASGPTDTQYF. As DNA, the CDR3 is TGTGCCAGCAGCTTAGGAGCCAGCGGGCCCACAGATACGCAGTATTTT.

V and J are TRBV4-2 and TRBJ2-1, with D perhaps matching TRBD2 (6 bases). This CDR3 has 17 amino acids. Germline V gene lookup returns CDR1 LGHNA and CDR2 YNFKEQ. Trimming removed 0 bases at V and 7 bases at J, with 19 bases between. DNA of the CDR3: TGTGCCAGCAGCCAAGATAAGAGCTCGGGAGTCAGGAATGAGCAGTTCTTC. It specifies CASSQDKSSGVRNEQFF.

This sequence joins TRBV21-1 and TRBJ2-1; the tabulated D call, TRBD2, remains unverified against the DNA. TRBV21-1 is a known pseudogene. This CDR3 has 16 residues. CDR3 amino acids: CASSKSRTRIHNEQFF. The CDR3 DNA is TGTGCCAGCAGCAAATCACGGACTAGAATTCACAATGAGCAGTTCTTC.

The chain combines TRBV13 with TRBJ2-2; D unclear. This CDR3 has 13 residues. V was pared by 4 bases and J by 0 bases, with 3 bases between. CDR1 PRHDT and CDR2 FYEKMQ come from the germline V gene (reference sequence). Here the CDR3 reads CASSSTNTGELFF. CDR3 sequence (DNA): TGTGCCAGCAGCTCCACGAACACCGGGGAGCTGTTTTTT.

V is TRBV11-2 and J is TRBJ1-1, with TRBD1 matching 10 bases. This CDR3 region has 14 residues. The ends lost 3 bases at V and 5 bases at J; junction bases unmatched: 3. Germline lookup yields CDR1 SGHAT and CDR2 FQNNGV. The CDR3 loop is CASSFWTGGTEAFF. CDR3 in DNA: TGTGCCAGCAGCTTCTGGACAGGGGGTACTGAAGCTTTCTTT.

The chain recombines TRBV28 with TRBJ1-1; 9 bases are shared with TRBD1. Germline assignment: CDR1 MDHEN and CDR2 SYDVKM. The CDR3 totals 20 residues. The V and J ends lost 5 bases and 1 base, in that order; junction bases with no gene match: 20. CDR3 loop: CASSHSTFRNRGPGNTEAFF. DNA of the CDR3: TGTGCCAGCAGTCATTCGACTTTCCGGAACAGGGGGCCGGGGAACACTGAAGCTTTCTTT.

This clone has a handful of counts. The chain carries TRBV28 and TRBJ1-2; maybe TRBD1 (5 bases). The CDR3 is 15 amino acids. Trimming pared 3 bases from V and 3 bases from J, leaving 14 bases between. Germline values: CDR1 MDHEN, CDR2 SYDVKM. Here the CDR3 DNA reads TGTGCCAGCAGTTTCGACGGGGTGGGGGACTATGGCTACACCTTC. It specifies CASSFDGVGDYGYTF.

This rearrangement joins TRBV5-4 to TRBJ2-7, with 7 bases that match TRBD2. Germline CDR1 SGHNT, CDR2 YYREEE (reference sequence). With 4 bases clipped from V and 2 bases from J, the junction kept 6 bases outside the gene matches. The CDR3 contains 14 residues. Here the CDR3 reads CASSASGRAYEQYF. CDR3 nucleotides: TGTGCCAGCAGCGCCTCAGGGAGGGCCTACGAGCAGTACTTC.

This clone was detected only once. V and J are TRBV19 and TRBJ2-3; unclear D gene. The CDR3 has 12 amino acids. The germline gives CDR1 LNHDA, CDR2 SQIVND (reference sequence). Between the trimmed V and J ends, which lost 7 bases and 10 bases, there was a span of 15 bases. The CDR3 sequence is CASNSLRGAQYF. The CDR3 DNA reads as TGTGCCAGTAACTCCCTTAGAGGAGCGCAGTATTTT.

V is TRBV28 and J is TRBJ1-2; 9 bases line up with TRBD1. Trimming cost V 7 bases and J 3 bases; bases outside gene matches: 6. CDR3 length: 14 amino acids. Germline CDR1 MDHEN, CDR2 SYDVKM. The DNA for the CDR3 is TGTGCCAGCATCGAGGACAGGGGCGACTATGGCTACACCTTC. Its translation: CASIEDRGDYGYTF.

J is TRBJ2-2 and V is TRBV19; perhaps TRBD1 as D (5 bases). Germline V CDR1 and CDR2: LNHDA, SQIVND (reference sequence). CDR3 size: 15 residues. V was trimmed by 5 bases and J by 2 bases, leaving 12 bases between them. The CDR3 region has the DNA TGTGCCAGTAGTCTGGCAGGGCAAAACACCGGGGAGCTGTTTTTT. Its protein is CASSLAGQNTGELFF.

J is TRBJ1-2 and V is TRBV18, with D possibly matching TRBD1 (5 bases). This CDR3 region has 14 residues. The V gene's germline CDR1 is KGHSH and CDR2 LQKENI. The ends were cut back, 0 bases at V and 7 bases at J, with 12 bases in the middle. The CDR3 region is CASSPPEGRFGYTF. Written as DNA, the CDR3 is TGTGCCAGCTCACCACCGGAGGGGCGTTTTGGCTACACCTTC.

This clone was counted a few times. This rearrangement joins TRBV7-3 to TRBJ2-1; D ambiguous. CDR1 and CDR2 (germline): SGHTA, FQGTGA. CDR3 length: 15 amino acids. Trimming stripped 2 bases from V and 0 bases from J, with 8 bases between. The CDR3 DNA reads TGTGCCAGCAGCTTAGCGGCTAGCTCCTACAATGAGCAGTTCTTC. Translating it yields CASSLAASSYNEQFF.

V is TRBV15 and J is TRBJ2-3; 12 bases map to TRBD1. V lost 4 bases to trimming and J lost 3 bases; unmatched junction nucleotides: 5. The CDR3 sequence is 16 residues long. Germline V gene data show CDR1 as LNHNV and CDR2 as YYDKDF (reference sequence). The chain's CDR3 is CATSTGDRGPTDTQYF. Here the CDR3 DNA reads TGTGCCACCAGCACAGGGGACAGGGGGCCGACAGATACGCAGTATTTT. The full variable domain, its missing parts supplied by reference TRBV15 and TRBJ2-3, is DAMVIQNPRYQVTQFGKPVTLSCSQTLNHNVMYWYQQKSSQAPKLLFHYYDKDFNNEADTPDNFQSRRPNTSFCFLDIRSPGLGDTAMYLCATSTGDRGPTDTQYFGPGTRLTVL.

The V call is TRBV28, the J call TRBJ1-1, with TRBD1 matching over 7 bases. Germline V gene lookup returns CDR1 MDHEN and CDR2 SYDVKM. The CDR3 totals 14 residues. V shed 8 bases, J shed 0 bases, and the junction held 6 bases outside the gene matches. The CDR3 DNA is TGTGCCAGCTATCAGGGGGACATGAACACTGAAGCTTTCTTT. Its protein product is CASYQGDMNTEAFF.

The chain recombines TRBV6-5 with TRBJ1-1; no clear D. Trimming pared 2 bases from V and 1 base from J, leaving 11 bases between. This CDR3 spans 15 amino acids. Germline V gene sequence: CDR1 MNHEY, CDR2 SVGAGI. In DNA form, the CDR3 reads TGTGCCAGCAGTTACGGGCGGGGAGGGAACACTGAAGCTTTCTTT. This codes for CASSYGRGGNTEAFF.

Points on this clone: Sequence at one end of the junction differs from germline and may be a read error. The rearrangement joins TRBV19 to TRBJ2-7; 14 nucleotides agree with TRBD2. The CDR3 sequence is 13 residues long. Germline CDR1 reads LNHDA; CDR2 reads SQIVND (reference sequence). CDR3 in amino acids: CASSEGLAGGGVF. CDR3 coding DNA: TGTGCCAGTAGTGAAGGACTAGCGGGAGGCGGTGTCTTC.